The subject of this entry is one T cell receptor beta chain. Profiled with immunoSEQ multiplex PCR; TCRdb holds only in-frame clones, not every one. The sample lists some 150,000 clones, just over 90% seen once, with 1.5% to 2% in the top ten. Germline assignment: CDR1 SQVTM and CDR2 ANQGSEA. This CDR3 has 14 amino acids. V dropped 4 bases and J dropped 0 bases, with 9 bases sitting between them. The data originate from a study of T cell responses to AZD1222 COVID-19 vaccine. In the study overall: Second-dose intervals near 4 or 12 weeks were combined.

The TCR originated in an adult in good health. The rearrangement uses TRBV29-1 and TRBJ2-2; D is uncertain. Here the sequenced sample was peripheral blood, taken on day 0 of AZD1222 vaccination. The chain's CDR3 is CSVGQAANTGELFF. CDR3 nucleotide sequence: TGCAGCGTTGGCCAGGCAGCGAACACCGGGGAGCTGTTTTTT.